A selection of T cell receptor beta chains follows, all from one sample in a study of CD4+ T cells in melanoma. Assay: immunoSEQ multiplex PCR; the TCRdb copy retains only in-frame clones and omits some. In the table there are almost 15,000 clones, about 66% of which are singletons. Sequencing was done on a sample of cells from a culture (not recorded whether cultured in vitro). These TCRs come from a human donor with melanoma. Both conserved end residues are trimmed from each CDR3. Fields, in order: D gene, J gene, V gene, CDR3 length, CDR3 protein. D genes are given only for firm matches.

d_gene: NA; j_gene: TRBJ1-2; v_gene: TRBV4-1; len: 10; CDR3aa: ASSQALYGYT
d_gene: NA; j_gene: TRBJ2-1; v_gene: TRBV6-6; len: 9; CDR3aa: ASTANNEQF
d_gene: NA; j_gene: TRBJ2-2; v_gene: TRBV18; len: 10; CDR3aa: ASSKNTGELF
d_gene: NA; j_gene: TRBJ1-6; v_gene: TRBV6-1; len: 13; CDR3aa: ASTDIRAYNSPLH
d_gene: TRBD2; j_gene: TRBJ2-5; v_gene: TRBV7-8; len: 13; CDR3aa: ASSLAMGREETQY
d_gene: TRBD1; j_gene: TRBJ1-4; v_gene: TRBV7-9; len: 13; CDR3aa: ASSPSGQKNEKLF
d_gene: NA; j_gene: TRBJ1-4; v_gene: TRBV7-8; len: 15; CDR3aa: ASRLRQDRTTNEKLF
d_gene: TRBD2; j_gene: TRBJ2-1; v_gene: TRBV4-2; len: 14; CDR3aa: ASSRPLAGGTNEQF
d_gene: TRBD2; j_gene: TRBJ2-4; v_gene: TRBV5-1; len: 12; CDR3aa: ASSFASGENIQY
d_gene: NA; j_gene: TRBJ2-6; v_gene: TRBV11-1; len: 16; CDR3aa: ASSLGPFGGSGANVLT
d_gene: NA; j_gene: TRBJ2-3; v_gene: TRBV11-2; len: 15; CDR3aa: ASSPRTEAKPGDTQY
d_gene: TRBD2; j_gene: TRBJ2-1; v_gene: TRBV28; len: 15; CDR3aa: ASNEGGTSGGYNEQF
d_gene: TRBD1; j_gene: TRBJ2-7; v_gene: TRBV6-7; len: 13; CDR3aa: ASSSPTGMLNEQY
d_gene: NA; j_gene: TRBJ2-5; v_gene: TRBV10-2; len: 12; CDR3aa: ASRAWGLQETQY
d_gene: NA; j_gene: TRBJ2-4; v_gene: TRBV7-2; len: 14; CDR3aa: ASSLNGAQTKNIQY
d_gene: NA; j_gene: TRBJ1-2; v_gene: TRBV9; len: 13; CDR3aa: ASSVGTESRYGYT
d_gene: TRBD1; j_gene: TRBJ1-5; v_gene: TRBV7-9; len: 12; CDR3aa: ASSQGQGAQPQH
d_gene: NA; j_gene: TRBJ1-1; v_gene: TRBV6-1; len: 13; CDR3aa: ASRGREGLGTEAF
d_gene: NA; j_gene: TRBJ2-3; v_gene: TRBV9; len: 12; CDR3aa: ASSVAPDTDTQY
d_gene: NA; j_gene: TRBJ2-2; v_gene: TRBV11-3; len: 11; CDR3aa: ASSLVGSGELF
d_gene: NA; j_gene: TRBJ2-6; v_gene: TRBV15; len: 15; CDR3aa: ATSRDVGFSGANVLT
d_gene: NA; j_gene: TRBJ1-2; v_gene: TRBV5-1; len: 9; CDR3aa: ASSSLVERT
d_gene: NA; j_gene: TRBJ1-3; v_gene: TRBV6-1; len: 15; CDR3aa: ASSEKGGGKGLDTIY
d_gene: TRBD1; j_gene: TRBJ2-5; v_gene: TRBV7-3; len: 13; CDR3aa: ASSADGTAQETQY
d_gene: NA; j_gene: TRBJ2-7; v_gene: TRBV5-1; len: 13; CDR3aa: ASSLDRAQGYEQY
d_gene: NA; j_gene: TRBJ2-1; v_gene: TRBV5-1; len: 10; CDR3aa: ASSLGEGTFL
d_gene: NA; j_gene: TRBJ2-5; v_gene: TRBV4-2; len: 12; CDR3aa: ASSQEEGRETQY
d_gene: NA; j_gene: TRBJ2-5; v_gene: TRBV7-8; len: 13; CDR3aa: ASSLDSAGQETQY
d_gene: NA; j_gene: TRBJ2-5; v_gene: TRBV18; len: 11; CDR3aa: ASSPSAVETQY
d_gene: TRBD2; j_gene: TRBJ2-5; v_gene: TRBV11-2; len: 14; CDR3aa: ATQRGASGDGETQY
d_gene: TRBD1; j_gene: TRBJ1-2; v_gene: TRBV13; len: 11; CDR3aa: ASSWTGGSGYT
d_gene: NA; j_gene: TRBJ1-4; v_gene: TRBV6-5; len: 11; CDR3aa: ASSLDYNEKLF
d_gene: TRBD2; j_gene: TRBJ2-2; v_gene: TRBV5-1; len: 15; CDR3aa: ASSLGLAGPQVGELF
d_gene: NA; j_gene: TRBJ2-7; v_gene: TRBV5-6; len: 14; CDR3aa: ASSLGFGSILHEQY
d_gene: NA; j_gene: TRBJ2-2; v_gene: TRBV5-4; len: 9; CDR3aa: ASSQTGELF
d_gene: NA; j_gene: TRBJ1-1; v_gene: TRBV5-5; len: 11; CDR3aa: ASSFGANTEAF
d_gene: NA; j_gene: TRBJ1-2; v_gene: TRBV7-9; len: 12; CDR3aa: ASSSTGTNYGYT
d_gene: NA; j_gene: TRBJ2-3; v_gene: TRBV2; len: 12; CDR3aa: ASSEYGNTDTQY
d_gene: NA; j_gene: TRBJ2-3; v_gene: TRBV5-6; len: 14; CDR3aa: ASSPLTGGKGDTQY
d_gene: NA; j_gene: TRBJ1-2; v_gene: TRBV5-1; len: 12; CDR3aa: ASSLIPGSYGYT
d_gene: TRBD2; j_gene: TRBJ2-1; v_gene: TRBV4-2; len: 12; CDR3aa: ASSHGGGAYEQF
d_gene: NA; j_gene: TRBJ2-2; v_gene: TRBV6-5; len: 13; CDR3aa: ASSYAITGPGELF
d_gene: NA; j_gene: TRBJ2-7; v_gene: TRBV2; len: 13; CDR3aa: ASRFRDKGSYEQY
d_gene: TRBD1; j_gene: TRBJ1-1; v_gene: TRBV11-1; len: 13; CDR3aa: ASSPGSGGRTEAF
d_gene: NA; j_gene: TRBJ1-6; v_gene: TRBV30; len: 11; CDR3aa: AWSENNNSPLH
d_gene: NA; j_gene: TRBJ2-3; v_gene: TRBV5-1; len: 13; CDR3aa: ASSLEPGPKDTQY
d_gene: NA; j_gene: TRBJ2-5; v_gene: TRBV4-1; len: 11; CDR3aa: ASSHPGRETQY
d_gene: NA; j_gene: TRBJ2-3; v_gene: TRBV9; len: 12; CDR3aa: ASSDARSTDTQY
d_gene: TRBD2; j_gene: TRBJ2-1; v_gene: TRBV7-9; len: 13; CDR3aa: ASSLWTSGSNEQF
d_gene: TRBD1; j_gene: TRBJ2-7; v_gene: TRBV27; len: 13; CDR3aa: ASSRSGGSPYEQY
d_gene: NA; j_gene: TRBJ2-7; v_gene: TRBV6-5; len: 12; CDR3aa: ASSATHRAYEQY
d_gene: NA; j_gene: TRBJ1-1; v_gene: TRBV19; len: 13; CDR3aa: ASSIAGRMNTEAF
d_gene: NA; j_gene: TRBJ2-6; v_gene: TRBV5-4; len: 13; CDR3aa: ASSIRSSGANVLT
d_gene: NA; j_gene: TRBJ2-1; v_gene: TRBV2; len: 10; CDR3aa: ASRGTGTEQF
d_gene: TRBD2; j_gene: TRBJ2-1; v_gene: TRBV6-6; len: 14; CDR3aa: ASRRPTSGGYNEQF
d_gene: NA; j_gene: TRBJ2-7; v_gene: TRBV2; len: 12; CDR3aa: ASSEGGRSYEQY
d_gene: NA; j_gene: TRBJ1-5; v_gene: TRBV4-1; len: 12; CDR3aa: ASSQAAGLKPQH
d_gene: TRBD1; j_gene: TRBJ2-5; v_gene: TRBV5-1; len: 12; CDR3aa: ASRSQGARETQY
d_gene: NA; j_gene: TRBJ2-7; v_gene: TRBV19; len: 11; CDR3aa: ASSNNFGYEQY